This entry concerns a single T cell receptor (beta chain). Its cognate antigen has yet to be identified. No base quality information exists; no much larger clone differs at one position. The CDR3 sequence holds 15 residues, the cysteine and phenylalanine included. Just CDR3 DNA is preserved here, 45 bases in frame from base 1. Looking up the germline V gene (reference sequence) yields CDR1 LNHDA and CDR2 SQIVND. The junction shows trimming of 3 bases on V and 7 bases on J, and the gene matches do not reach 6 bases of it. Genomic DNA was extracted from sorted cells for sequencing of the TCRbeta CDR3 region. The immunoSEQ Assay was used to sequence the TCRbeta CDR3 regions. Here the immuneACCESS table is served through TCRdb, limited to in-frame sequences with V and J called. Missing clones are a known gap in these copies; in checked studies unresolved V genes cover under half, and the rest lacks a known reason. The sample yields about 66,000 clones; more than 80% were counted once. The ten largest make up around 15% of the sample.

The sample belongs to a study of OX40 agonist ivuxolimab in advanced cancers. For the wider study: Ivuxolimab, which targeted the costimulatory receptor OX40 (CD134), was an agonistic, fully human IgG2 monoclonal antibody. Among the roughly 50 dose-escalation patients, about 20 had hepatocellular carcinoma, roughly 15 melanoma, 9 renal cell carcinoma and 9 head and neck cancer. The paper describes the monotherapy dose-escalation part (N ≈ 51 patients) of the phase I trial of ivuxolimab. A male proportion of roughly 80% and a mean age of around 60 years, ranging from roughly 23 to 80, were recorded for the dose-escalation cohort. Peripheral TCRbeta sequencing was intended to test whether TCR sequence diversity was altered and clonal T-cell expansion was caused by ivuxolimab. Intravenous ivuxolimab was administered to patients every 2 weeks at six dose levels: 0.01, 0.1, 0.3, 1.5, 3 and 10 mg/kg. Patients were allowed to have had prior anti-PD-1, anti-PD-L1 or anti-CTLA-4 therapy, and approximately 41% of the dose-escalation patients had previously received checkpoint inhibitors. Partial responses were achieved by three dose-escalation patients, of whom one had hepatocellular carcinoma and two had cutaneous melanoma.

The trial excluded patients who had a history of autoimmune disease or were on systemic immunosuppression. In every dose cohort, peripheral blood was drawn for TCR sequencing at baseline, cycle 4 day 1, and cycle 7 day 1. Samples came from an open-label, multicenter, first-in-human phase I dose-escalation trial of ivuxolimab. Adults with locally advanced or metastatic head and neck squamous cell, hepatocellular, melanoma or renal cell carcinoma were enrolled in the trial. Before TCR sequencing, CD4+ T cells and CD8+ T cells were sorted from peripheral blood as separate populations. What the authors observed across the whole study: In partial responders in the 0.1-3.0 mg/kg groups, normalized peripheral clonal expansion was found to be among the lowest, especially among CD8+ T cells. Which antigens the clonally expanded peripheral T cells were specific for was not determined. At doses of 0.1 to 3.0 mg/kg, clonal expansion of both CD4+ and CD8+ T cells in blood was seen between baseline and week 6. Low levels of normalized T-cell clonal expansion were also seen in some patients who did not respond. On average, CD8+ T cells showed more expanded clones than CD4+ T cells after ivuxolimab.

The sample in question was CD4+ or CD8+ T cells sorted from blood, obtained in a trial of the OX40 agonist ivuxolimab. The sequence was obtained from an adult with an advanced solid tumor such as melanoma, head and neck, liver or kidney cancer. The chain links TRBV19 with TRBJ2-1; the central 10 bases match TRBD2. The nucleotide sequence reads as follows: TGTGCCAGTAGTATTTCTCTAGCGGGAGTTAATGAGCAGTTCTTC. Protein translation: CASSISLAGVNEQFF.